This T cell receptor (beta chain) was observed in a study of technical replicates of blood from four donors. Measured with immunoSEQ multiplex PCR; TCRdb has only the in-frame clones, and not every one. The sample consists of fewer than 100,000 clones, approximately 97% of them appearing once. This clone was seen a few times. CDR3 length: 14 residues. Germline V gene sequence: CDR1 LNHDA, CDR2 SQIVND (reference sequence). V was cut by 3 bases and J by 1 base, with 9 bases left in between. Source material: T cells isolated from PBMCs. This TCR was recovered from a human donor in good health. This chain links TRBV19 with TRBJ1-1; no definite D call. CDR3 nucleotides: TGTGCCAGTAGTATCGGGGTAGGGAACACTGAAGCTTTCTTT. Translation gives CASSIGVGNTEAFF.